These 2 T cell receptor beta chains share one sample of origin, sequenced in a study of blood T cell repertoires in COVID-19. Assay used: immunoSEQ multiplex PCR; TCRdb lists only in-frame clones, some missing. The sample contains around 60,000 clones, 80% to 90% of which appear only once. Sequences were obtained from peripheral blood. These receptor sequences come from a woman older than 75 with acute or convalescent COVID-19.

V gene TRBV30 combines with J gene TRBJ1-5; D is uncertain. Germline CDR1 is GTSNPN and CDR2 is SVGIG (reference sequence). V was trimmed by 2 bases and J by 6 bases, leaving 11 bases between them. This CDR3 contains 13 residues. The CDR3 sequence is CAWSPRGGQPQHF. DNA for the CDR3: TGTGCCTGGAGTCCGCGAGGCGGTCAGCCCCAGCATTTT.

For the CDR3, the DNA is TGTGCCAGCCTCCTGTCCTCGGAGACTGAAGCTTTCTTT. As protein: CASLLSSETEAFF. The chain combines TRBV5-5 with TRBJ1-1; D not certain. V shed 7 bases and J shed 5 bases, with 15 bases lying between them. The CDR3 extends over 13 amino acids. Germline CDR1 and CDR2: SGHKS and YYEKEE (reference sequence).